The entry below describes one TCR beta chain. The CDR3 extends over 14 amino acids. Looked up from germline, CDR1 is GTSNPN and CDR2 is SVGIG (reference sequence). V gave up 0 bases and J gave up 2 bases, with 11 bases separating them. This entry belongs to a study of control samples from healthy donors and cancer patients. Profiling relied on immunoSEQ multiplex PCR, and the TCRdb table lists in-frame clones only, not all of them. The sample consists of about 20,000 clones, more than 75% of them appearing once. V usage is TRBV30 and J usage is TRBJ2-7; D uncertain. Sample: PBMCs. The receptor's source is an older woman with head and neck cancer. Here the CDR3 reads CAWSVRADTYEQYF. DNA of the CDR3: TGTGCCTGGAGTGTACGGGCCGATACCTACGAGCAGTACTTC.